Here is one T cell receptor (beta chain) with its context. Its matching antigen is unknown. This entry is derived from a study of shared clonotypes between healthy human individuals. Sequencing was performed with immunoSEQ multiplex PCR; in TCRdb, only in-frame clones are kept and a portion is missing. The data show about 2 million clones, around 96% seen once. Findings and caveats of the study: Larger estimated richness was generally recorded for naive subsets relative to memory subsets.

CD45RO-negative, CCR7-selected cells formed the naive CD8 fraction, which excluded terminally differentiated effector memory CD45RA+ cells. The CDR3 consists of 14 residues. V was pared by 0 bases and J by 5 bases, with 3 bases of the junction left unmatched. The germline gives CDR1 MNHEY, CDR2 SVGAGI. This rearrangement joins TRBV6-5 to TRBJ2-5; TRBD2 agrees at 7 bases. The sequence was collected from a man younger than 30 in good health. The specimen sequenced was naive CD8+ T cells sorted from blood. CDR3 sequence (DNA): TGTGCCAGCAGTTACTCGCTTAGCGGGGAGACCCAGTACTTC. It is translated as CASSYSLSGETQYF.